The present entry profiles one T cell receptor (beta chain) with its context. Its antigen is not identified. This entry belongs to a study of blood T cells in healthy people across ages. General study findings and limits: It was not possible, with unsorted PBMCs, to conclusively compare naive and antigen-experienced cells. Measured against age, TCR beta diversity per million T cells decreased in a roughly linear manner.

A sample-barcoded 5' primer and a J-beta primer mix were used in a second PCR of roughly 7 to 11 cycles. Sequencing yielded, for each sample, at least 3 million paired-end reads carrying CDR3. TCRdb independently ran MiXCR on the 5' RACE reads; one entry per CDR3 protein. Among about 1 million distinct CDR3 sequences, roughly 45% were seen once, and the ten largest hold approximately 17%. This TCR was recovered from a woman aged 55-69 years in good health. Sequences were obtained from blood.

DNA of the CDR3: TGTGCCAGCAGCCCCAACCGGGACCCTCGGTTCTTC. It encodes CASSPNRDPRFF. The chain combines TRBV7-2 with TRBJ2-1, with D perhaps being TRBD1 or TRBD2 (5 bases each). V was cut by 5 bases and J by 15 bases, with 17 bases left in between. The germline V gene encodes CDR1 SGHTA and CDR2 FQGNSA. This CDR3 region has 12 residues.